The source of this TCR beta chain is a study of T cell responses to AZD1222 COVID-19 vaccine. The CDR3 loop spans 14 amino acids. Germline V gives CDR1 ENHRY, CDR2 SYGVKD. V shed 3 bases, J shed 3 bases, and the junction held 2 bases outside the gene matches. General study points: Spike-wide vaccine-associated CD4 TCRs dominated at 160-218 and 743-854. It was only a handful of AZD1222 recipients who were seropositive at baseline.

Only one count was recorded for this clone. Antigen specificity is unknown. Libraries were prepared by immunoSEQ multiplex PCR; TCRdb keeps only in-frame clonotypes and omits some of them. Found here are roughly 100,000 clones, 89% of them singletons; the top ten hold around a sixth. This chain connects TRBV10-3 to TRBJ2-3; 8 bases are shared with TRBD1. This TCR was sampled from an adult in good health. Here the sequenced sample was peripheral blood, taken on day 0 of AZD1222 vaccination. The CDR3 spells CAISEYRGTDTQYF. The DNA of the CDR3 is TGTGCCATCAGTGAATACAGGGGGACAGATACGCAGTATTTT.